This is a list of T cell receptor beta chains from one sample in a study of response to subunit inactivated influenza vaccine. One entry per CDR3 protein, called by TCRdb with MiXCR from the RT-PCR reads. The table has a few hundred thousand distinct CDR3 sequences, roughly 22% seen once. Here the sequenced sample was PBMCs from blood, taken less than 22 months after vaccination. The receptor set was obtained from a man in his fifties or sixties who received an inactivated influenza vaccine. Both conserved end residues are part of each CDR3. The order of the fields is D gene, J gene, V gene, clone size, CDR3 DNA, CDR3 protein. The D gene is left open where the match is weak. Clone size is given for some rows only: seen once, a few or many times, or a class if the clone is expanded.

NA	TRBJ2-5	TRBV12-3/TRBV12-4	NA	TGTGCCAGCAGTTTCGCAAACACGGAGACCCAGTACTTC	CASSFANTETQYF
NA	TRBJ1-2	TRBV29-1	few	TGCAGCGTTGAAGACAGACCCTATGGCTACACCTTC	CSVEDRPYGYTF
TRBD2	TRBJ2-1	TRBV29-1	few	TGCAGCGTTGAAGTAGCGGGAGGTAATTACAATGAGCAGTTCTTC	CSVEVAGGNYNEQFF
NA	TRBJ2-5	TRBV10-3	few	TGTGCCATCAGGAACCAAGGACAGCAAGAGACCCAGTACTTC	CAIRNQGQQETQYF
NA	TRBJ1-3	TRBV28	few	TGTGCCAGCAGTTTACTGCAGGGATCAGCAGGAAACACCATATATTTT	CASSLLQGSAGNTIYF
TRBD1	TRBJ2-1	TRBV5-5	NA	TGTGCCAGCAGCTCGGCGTCGTGGACAGGGAGGAATGAGCAGTTCTTC	CASSSASWTGRNEQFF
NA	TRBJ1-3	TRBV12-3/TRBV12-4	many	TGTGCCAGCAGCGCCGGACTCTCCTCTGGAAACACCATATATTTT	CASSAGLSSGNTIYF
NA	TRBJ2-7	TRBV14	NA	TGTGCCAGCAGCCAAGATAGGGGGTCTGGCTACGAGCAGTACTTC	CASSQDRGSGYEQYF
NA	TRBJ1-5	TRBV18	NA	TGTGCCAGCTCACCAGTGCCCAGGCATGATAGCAATCAGCCCCAGCATTTT	CASSPVPRHDSNQPQHF
TRBD2	TRBJ2-5	TRBV13	NA	TGTGCCAGCAGCTCTGCGACTAGCAAGGGGACCCAGTACTTC	CASSSATSKGTQYF